This T cell receptor (beta chain) is drawn from a study of CD8 T cells in Susac syndrome. Study-level results: As acknowledged by the study, its TCR sequencing and HLA analysis included a relatively small number of individuals. CD8+ clonal expansion in Susac peaked in TEMRA cells and active patients.

Concerning this clonotype: Its specificity is unknown.

Germline lookup yields CDR1 ENHRY and CDR2 SYGVKD. This CDR3 region has 14 residues. The V and J ends lost 3 bases and 4 bases respectively, with 10 bases between them. Sequencing of TCR beta was performed on blood CD8+ and CD4+ T cells. RNA amounts of about 0.45 to 1 ug underwent reverse transcription with random hexamers. The TCR beta CDR3 was amplified by immunoSEQ multiplex PCR across 54 Vbeta, 13 Jbeta. TCRdb analysed the immunoSEQ multiplex PCR reads with MiXCR anew, one entry per CDR3 protein. The sample holds nearly 110,000 distinct CDR3 sequences; 94% are singletons and the top ten take approximately 0.41%.

The sequence derives from a human donor with Susac syndrome. Sequences were obtained from CD8+ T cells from PBMCs. The chain combines TRBV10-3 with TRBJ1-5; D call uncertain. CDR3 nucleotides: TGTGCCATCAGTGACCCCGACCCAAATCAGCCCCAGCATTTT. As protein: CAISDPDPNQPQHF.